This passage covers 14 T cell receptor beta chains from one sample sequenced in a study of cytomegalovirus exposure and HLA in healthy donors. In the PCR, 60 Vbeta and 13 Jbeta primers were used. Profiling relied on immunoSEQ multiplex PCR, and the TCRdb table lists in-frame clones only, not all of them. The sample comprises some 97,000 clones, around three quarters of which are singletons, and more than 3.5% rests with the top ten. What was sequenced was PBMCs. The receptor set was obtained from a female donor in good health and CMV-seropositive.

The V and J genes are TRBV6-1 and TRBJ2-2, with D perhaps TRBD1 (7 bases). CDR3 length: 15 amino acids. Deletions cut 7 bases from V and 2 bases from J, with 14 bases between. Per germline, CDR1 MNHNS and CDR2 SASEGT. In DNA, the CDR3 is TGTGCCAGCACGGCGGGACAGCCTAACACCGGGGAGCTGTTTTTT. Protein sequence: CASTAGQPNTGELFF.

V usage is TRBV5-4 and J usage is TRBJ2-1, with 16 nucleotides matching TRBD2. The CDR3 sequence is 20 residues long. The V gene end was trimmed by 0 bases and the J gene end by 5 bases; junction bases not matched to a gene: 11. Germline V lookup: CDR1 SGHNT, CDR2 YYREEE (reference sequence). This chain's CDR3 is CASSLGAGTSGRDPDNEQFF. The CDR3 DNA follows: TGTGCCAGCAGCTTGGGGGCCGGGACTAGCGGGAGGGATCCAGACAATGAGCAGTTCTTC.

The chain has TRBV21-1 and TRBJ1-1. TRBV21-1 is flagged as a pseudogene. This CDR3 is built from 14 residues. The CDR3 DNA is TGTGCCAACCTACCGAGAGGGATACACACTGAAGCTTTCTTT. This translates into CANLPRGIHTEAFF.

The chain combines TRBV29-1 with TRBJ2-7, with 7 bases aligning to TRBD1. The CDR3 is 12 amino acids. Germline CDR1 SQVTM, CDR2 ANQGSEA. V gave up 7 bases and J gave up 3 bases; unmatched junction bases: 6. The CDR3 protein is CSANRDSYEQYF. In DNA form, the CDR3 reads TGCAGCGCGAACCGGGACAGCTACGAGCAGTACTTC.

The CDR3 DNA sequence: TGTGCCAGCAGCTCGGGACAGGGTACCTATGGCTACACCTTC. This encodes CASSSGQGTYGYTF. The genes are TRBV5-6 and TRBJ1-2, with TRBD1 identical over 9 bases. Germline loops: CDR1 SGHDT, CDR2 YYEEEE. V was clipped by 3 bases and J by 4 bases; unmatched bases: 4. The length of the CDR3 is 14 residues.

This clone appeared a few times. V usage is TRBV6-5 and J usage is TRBJ2-7; D is possibly TRBD2 (5 bases). The CDR3 extends over 15 amino acids. V lost 0 bases and J 3 bases, leaving 12 bases between the germline ends. In germline, CDR1 is MNHEY, CDR2 SVGAGI. CDR3 in amino acids: CASSYSSLASYEQYF. The CDR3 DNA reads as TGTGCCAGCAGTTACTCGAGTCTAGCCAGCTACGAGCAGTACTTC.

The chain couples TRBV11-2 to TRBJ1-2, with no clear D. This CDR3 has 12 amino acids. Per germline, CDR1 SGHAT and CDR2 FQNNGV. V lost 5 bases and J 6 bases, leaving 10 bases between the germline ends. CDR3: CASSRDVDGYTF. The CDR3 bases are TGTGCCAGCAGCCGGGATGTAGATGGCTACACCTTC.

This chain uses TRBV5-8 with TRBJ1-4, with TRBD1 as a possible D gene (5 bases). V was shortened by 2 bases and J by 4 bases, with 15 bases between the two germline ends. The CDR3 extends over 16 amino acids. In germline, CDR1 is SGHTS, CDR2 YDEGEE. CDR3 bases: TGTGCCAGCAGCTTCGGACGGGGGACTATTAATGAAAAACTGTTTTTT. It translates to CASSFGRGTINEKLFF.

This clone was seen a few times. The rearrangement links TRBV11-3 to TRBJ2-2, with 8 bases lining up with TRBD2. This CDR3 spans 17 amino acids. CDR1 is SGHNT and CDR2 is YENEEA in the germline V gene. V dropped 3 bases and J dropped 4; count of bases not matched to a gene: 10. The CDR3 spells CASSFASREGGTGELFF. DNA for the CDR3: TGTGCCAGCAGCTTCGCCAGTCGGGAGGGCGGCACCGGGGAGCTGTTTTTT.

The J gene is TRBJ1-1, the V gene TRBV2; maybe TRBD1 (5 bases). V dropped 1 base and J dropped 6 bases, with 18 bases sitting between them. The CDR3 loop spans 16 amino acids. CDR1 is SNHLY and CDR2 is FYNNEI in the germline V gene. CDR3 residues: CASSEGLGWGGAEAFF. In DNA form, the CDR3 reads TGTGCCAGCAGTGAAGGCCTGGGGTGGGGGGGGGCTGAAGCTTTCTTT.

The sample holds one count of this clone. This chain uses TRBV30 with TRBJ2-3; TRBD2 aligns across 10 bases. With V trimmed by 6 bases and J by 2 bases, 11 bases remained unmatched. This CDR3 comprises 16 residues. Looked up from germline, CDR1 is GTSNPN and CDR2 is SVGIG (reference sequence). CDR3 coding DNA: TGTGCCTGCCGGGTCGGGCTAGCGGGGGTCACAGATACGCAGTATTTT. Its translation: CACRVGLAGVTDTQYF.

The rearrangement uses TRBV6-5 and TRBJ2-7; D is unclear. Germline V CDR1 and CDR2: MNHEY, SVGAGI. Trimming left V 2 bases short and J 3 bases short, with 11 bases between. The CDR3 runs to 14 residues. As DNA, the CDR3 is TGTGCCAGCAGTTACAGCACCGGGTACTACGAGCAGTACTTC. It codes for CASSYSTGYYEQYF.

The chain joins TRBV10-3 to TRBJ2-3; the D gene is possibly TRBD1 (5 bases). Trimming shortened V by 10 bases and J by 0 bases, and 11 bases separated the two germline ends. Per germline, CDR1 ENHRY and CDR2 SYGVKD. There are 13 residues in the CDR3. The CDR3 DNA is TGTGCCAGCAGGGTAACTAGCACAGATACGCAGTATTTT. The encoded protein is CASRVTSTDTQYF.

The V call is TRBV6-6, the J call TRBJ2-1; perhaps TRBD2 as D (6 bases). V was shortened by 2 bases and J by 15 bases, with 17 bases between the two germline ends. Germline assignment: CDR1 MNHNY and CDR2 SVGAGI (reference sequence). The CDR3 is made up of 13 amino acids. The CDR3 spells CASSYLSPGLGFF. CDR3 bases: TGTGCCAGCAGTTACCTTTCCCCGGGACTTGGGTTCTTC.